Below are 3 T cell receptor beta chains sequenced from a single sample in a study of T cell repertoires in cytomegalovirus infection. From the reads, TCRdb called clonotypes with MiXCR, one entry per CDR3 protein. The table includes hundreds of thousands of distinct CDR3 sequences, roughly 15% detected once. What was sequenced was PBMCs. These receptors originate from a human donor in good health (CMV status not recorded). Some clones in this sample may be carry-over from other donors' samples.

This clonotype has a handful of counts. CDR3 DNA: TGTGCCAGCAGCTTATGGGGACAGACTTACAATGAGCAGTTCTTC. It translates to CASSLWGQTYNEQFF. This chain connects TRBV7-6 to TRBJ2-1, with 7 nucleotides matching TRBD1. CDR3 length: 15 residues. The V gene end was trimmed by 2 bases and the J gene end by 4 bases; junction bases not matched to a gene: 5. Germline V gives CDR1 SGHVS, CDR2 FNYEAQ.

The table lists this clonotype with a few counts. The V and J genes are TRBV6-1 and TRBJ2-5; 7 positions match TRBD1. CDR1 and CDR2 (germline): MNHNS, SASEGT. The CDR3 length is 16 residues. The V segment lost 5 bases and the J segment 4 bases; nucleotides outside the gene matches: 13. CDR3 region: CASSLRTGVIGETQYF. DNA of the CDR3: TGTGCCAGCAGTTTAAGAACAGGGGTGATCGGAGAGACCCAGTACTTC.

This clonotype was picked up many times. J is TRBJ2-2 and V is TRBV7-2; the match to TRBD1 covers 7 bases. The CDR3 covers 17 residues. After removal of 2 bases from V and 0 bases from J, the junction contained 6 bases not matched to a gene. CDR1 is SGHTA, CDR2 FQGNSA, per germline. The CDR3 nucleotides read TGTGCCAGCAGCTTATTCGGTCAGGGGGCGAACACCGGGGAGCTGTTTTTT. Its translation is CASSLFGQGANTGELFF.